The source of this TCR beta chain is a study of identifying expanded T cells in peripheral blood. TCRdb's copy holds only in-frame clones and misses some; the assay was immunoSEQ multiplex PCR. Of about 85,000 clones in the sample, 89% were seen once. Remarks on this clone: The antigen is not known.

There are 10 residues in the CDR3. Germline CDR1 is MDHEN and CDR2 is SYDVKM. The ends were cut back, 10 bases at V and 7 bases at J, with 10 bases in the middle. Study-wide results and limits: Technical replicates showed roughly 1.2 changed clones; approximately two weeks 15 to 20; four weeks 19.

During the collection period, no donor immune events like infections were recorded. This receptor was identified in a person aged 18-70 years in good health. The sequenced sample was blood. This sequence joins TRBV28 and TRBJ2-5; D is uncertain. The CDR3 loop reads CATRTRTQYF. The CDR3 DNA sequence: TGTGCCACCAGAACGCGGACCCAGTACTTC.